This T cell receptor (beta chain) was identified in a study of molecular identifiers for immune sequencing clone quantification. Study background: Replicate experiments divided RNA from roughly 20,000 or 100,000 naive CD8 cells into five parts and sequenced four.

One entry per CDR3 protein, called by TCRdb with MiXCR from the PCR reads. The sample includes approximately 500,000 distinct CDR3 sequences, 20% to 25% of them seen just once. Many counts were recorded for this clonotype. Its antigen is unknown. Study outcomes and limitations: It was shown that clones above 20 RNA copies held over 99% of effector molecules, but under 1% in naive cells.

This CDR3 contains 13 residues. Germline-derived CDR1 and CDR2 are GTSNPN and SVGIG (reference sequence). V was pared by 0 bases and J by 3 bases, with 8 bases between. The receptor was isolated from a human donor in good health. Some libraries in this study had Jurkat cell RNA spiked in. This rearrangement joins TRBV30 to TRBJ1-1; a weak D match, TRBD1 (5 bases). The sample taken for sequencing was naive CD8+ T cells from blood, with Jurkat cell RNA spiked in. Subset of the sample: FACS-sorted CD8+CD4-CCR7+CD45RA+ naive T cells. The CDR3: CAWSVGGDTEAFF. CDR3 DNA sequence: TGTGCCTGGAGTGTCGGGGGAGACACTGAAGCTTTCTTT. Full variable domain (remainder filled in from reference TRBV30 and TRBJ1-1): SQTIHQWPATLVQPVGSPLSLECTVEGTSNPNLYWYRQAAGRGLQLLFYSVGIGQISSEVPQNLSASRPQDRQFILSSKKLLLSDSGFYLCAWSVGGDTEAFFGQGTRLTVV.